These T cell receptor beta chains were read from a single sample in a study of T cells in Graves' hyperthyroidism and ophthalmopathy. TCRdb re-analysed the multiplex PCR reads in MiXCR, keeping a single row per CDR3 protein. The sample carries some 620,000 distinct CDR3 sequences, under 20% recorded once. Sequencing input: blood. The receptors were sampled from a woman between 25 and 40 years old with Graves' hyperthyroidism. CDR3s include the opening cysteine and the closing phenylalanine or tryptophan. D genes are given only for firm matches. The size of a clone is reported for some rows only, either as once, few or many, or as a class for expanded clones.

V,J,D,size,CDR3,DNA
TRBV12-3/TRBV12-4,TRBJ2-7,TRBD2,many,CASSNRGVEQYF,TGTGCCAGCAGTAACCGGGGGGTCGAGCAGTACTTC
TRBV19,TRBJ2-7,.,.,CASAGSAYEQYF,TGTGCCAGTGCAGGGAGCGCCTACGAGCAGTACTTC
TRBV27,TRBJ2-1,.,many,CASAVSALSNEQFF,TGTGCCAGCGCCGTAAGTGCCTTATCCAATGAGCAGTTCTTC
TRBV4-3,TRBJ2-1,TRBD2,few,CASSQDGSAGVWEQFF,TGCGCCAGCAGCCAAGATGGGTCGGCGGGAGTGTGGGAGCAGTTCTTC
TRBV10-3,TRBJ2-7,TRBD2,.,CAIRPSGSYEQYF,TGTGCCATCAGGCCTAGCGGGTCCTACGAGCAGTACTTC
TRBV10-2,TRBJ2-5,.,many,CASSESRYLPTTETQYF,TGCGCCAGCAGTGAGTCGAGGTATCTCCCTACTACAGAGACCCAGTACTTC
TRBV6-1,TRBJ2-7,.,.,CASSKPGLTYEQYF,TGTGCCAGCAGTAAGCCGGGGCTTACCTACGAGCAGTACTTC
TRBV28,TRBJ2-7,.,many,CASASGGAYEQYF,TGTGCCAGCGCTTCTGGGGGAGCCTACGAGCAGTACTTC
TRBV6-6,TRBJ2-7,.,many,CASSYRDPYEQYF,TGTGCCAGCAGTTACAGGGACCCCTACGAGCAGTACTTC
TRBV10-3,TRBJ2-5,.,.,CAISPAKETQYF,TGTGCCATCAGTCCAGCTAAAGAGACCCAGTACTTC
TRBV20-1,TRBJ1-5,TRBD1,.,CSASPGQGYQPQHF,TGCAGTGCTTCCCCGGGACAGGGTTATCAGCCCCAGCATTTT
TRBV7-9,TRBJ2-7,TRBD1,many,CASSPGQGGVYEQYF,TGTGCCAGCAGCCCTGGACAGGGGGGGGTCTACGAGCAGTACTTC
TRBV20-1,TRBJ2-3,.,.,CSARGWGRGVDTQYF,TGCAGTGCTAGAGGCTGGGGCAGGGGAGTCGATACGCAGTATTTT
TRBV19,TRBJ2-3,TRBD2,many,CASSIQRDPNTQYF,TGTGCCAGTAGTATCCAGCGGGACCCCAATACGCAGTATTTT
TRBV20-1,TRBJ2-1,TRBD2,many,CSARGGRAGNEQFF,TGCAGTGCTAGGGGCGGGAGGGCCGGCAATGAGCAGTTCTTC
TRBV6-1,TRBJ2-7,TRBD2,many,CASSELAGGSYEQYF,TGTGCCAGCAGTGAACTAGCGGGAGGCTCCTACGAGCAGTACTTC
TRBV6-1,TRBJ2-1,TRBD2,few,CASSDSQRGAYNEQFF,TGTGCCAGCAGTGACTCCCAGCGGGGAGCCTACAATGAGCAGTTCTTC
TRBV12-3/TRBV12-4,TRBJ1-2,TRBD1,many,CASSFLTGNFGGYTF,TGTGCCAGCAGTTTCCTGACAGGGAATTTTGGTGGCTACACCTTC
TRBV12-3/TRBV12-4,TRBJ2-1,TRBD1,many,CASSHGTGVYNEQFF,TGTGCCAGCAGTCACGGGACAGGGGTCTACAATGAGCAGTTCTTC
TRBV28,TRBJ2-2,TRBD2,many,CASSRGRILTAGELFF,TGTGCCAGCAGCCGCGGGAGGATCCTCACGGCCGGGGAGCTGTTTTTT
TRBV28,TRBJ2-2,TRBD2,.,CASSPPGGREDTGELFF,TGTGCCAGCAGTCCCCCGGGGGGGCGGGAGGACACCGGGGAGCTGTTTTTT
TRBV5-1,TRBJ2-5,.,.,CASSLTMGPSQLYF,TGCGCCAGCAGCCTAACAATGGGCCCGTCACAGTTGTACTTC
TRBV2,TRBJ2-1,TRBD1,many,CASGQGAVDEQFF,TGTGCCAGCGGACAGGGGGCTGTCGATGAGCAGTTCTTC
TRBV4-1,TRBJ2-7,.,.,CASSQEGQRYEQYF,TGCGCCAGCAGCCAAGAAGGCCAGCGCTACGAGCAGTACTTC
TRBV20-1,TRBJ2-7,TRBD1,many,CSAVRGTGAYEQYF,TGCAGTGCTGTCAGGGGGACAGGGGCCTACGAGCAGTACTTC
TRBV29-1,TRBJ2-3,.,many,CSADWSDTQYF,TGCAGCGCTGATTGGTCAGATACGCAGTATTTT
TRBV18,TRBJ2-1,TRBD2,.,CASSPPEIAGGNEQFF,TGTGCCAGCTCACCCCCGGAAATAGCGGGAGGGAATGAGCAGTTCTTC
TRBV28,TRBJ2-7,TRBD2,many,CASCAGMAGGLSYEQYF,TGTGCCAGCTGCGCTGGGATGGCGGGAGGCCTCTCCTACGAGCAGTACTTC
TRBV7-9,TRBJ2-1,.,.,CASSFNPYEQFF,TGTGCCAGCAGCTTTAATCCCTACGAGCAGTTCTTC
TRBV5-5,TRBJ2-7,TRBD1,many,CASSLPGQGWMKQYF,TGTGCCAGCAGTTTACCGGGACAGGGGTGGATGAAGCAGTACTTC
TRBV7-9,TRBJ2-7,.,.,CASSFLIYEQCF,TGTGCCAGCAGCTTTCTCATTTACGAGCAGTGCTTC
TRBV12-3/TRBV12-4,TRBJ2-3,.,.,CASSGLSYYTQYF,TGTGCCAGCAGCGGACTTAGCTACTATACGCAGTATTTT
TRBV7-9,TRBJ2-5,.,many,CASSSRGPETQYF,TGTGCCAGCAGCTCGCGAGGGCCGGAGACCCAGTACTTC
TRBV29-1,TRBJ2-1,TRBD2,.,CSVESSGDEQFF,TGCAGCGTTGAATCCAGCGGGGATGAGCAGTTCTTC
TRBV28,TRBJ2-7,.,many,CASSTADPQAYEQYF,TGTGCCAGCAGTACCGCCGACCCCCAGGCCTACGAGCAGTACTTC
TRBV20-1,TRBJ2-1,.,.,CSARDLQREQFF,TGCAGTGCTAGAGATTTGCAGCGGGAGCAGTTCTTC
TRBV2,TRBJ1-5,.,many,CASSAGISGNQPQHF,TGTGCCAGCAGTGCAGGGATCTCGGGCAATCAGCCCCAGCATTTT
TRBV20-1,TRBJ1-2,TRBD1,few,CSFLSGTASTF,TGCAGTTTTCTCTCCGGGACAGCGTCCACCTTC
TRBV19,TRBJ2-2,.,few,CASSIRLIRTTNTGELFF,TGTGCCAGTAGTATACGACTGATCCGTACCACGAACACCGGGGAGCTGTTTTTT
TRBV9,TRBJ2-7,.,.,CASSVAQNYEQYF,TGTGCCAGCAGCGTAGCCCAGAACTACGAGCAGTACTTC